The 32 T cell receptor beta chains below all came from one sample that was sequenced in a study of CD8+CD57+ T cells in acquired aplastic anemia. Whoever was chosen for sequencing had shown CD8+CD57+ cell expansion by flow cytometry. Profiling of TCR beta VDJ combinations and CDR3 sequences used genomic DNA as template. MiXCR, run by TCRdb on the reads, gives a single entry per CDR3 protein. The sample holds 220,000 or so distinct CDR3 sequences; approximately 65% are singletons and the top ten take around 60%. The sample comprised sorted CD4+, CD8+, or CD8+CD57+ T cells (not recorded which) from PBMCs. All receptors derive from a human donor with aplastic anemia.

The genes are TRBV15 and TRBJ2-1; D uncertain. CDR3 length equals 14 residues. Trimming cost V 10 bases and J 6 bases, with 19 bases left between them. Looked up from germline, CDR1 is LNHNV and CDR2 is YYDKDF (reference sequence). As DNA, the CDR3 is TGTGCCAGCAGTTACCCCCTACCTACCAATGAGCAGTTCTTC. Translating it yields CASSYPLPTNEQFF.

V gene TRBV7-8 combines with J gene TRBJ2-3, with 8 bases matching TRBD2. V shed 0 bases and J 5 bases; nucleotides not matched to a gene: 10. The CDR3 length is 17 residues. Germline V CDR1 and CDR2: SGHVS, FQNEAQ. The CDR3 protein is CASSLAYGGGTLDTQYF. The CDR3 coding sequence is TGTGCCAGCAGCTTAGCGTACGGCGGGGGGACGCTAGATACGCAGTATTTT.

The chain uses TRBV10-3 and TRBJ2-6; D is unresolved. The CDR3 covers 15 residues. With 8 bases removed from V and 0 bases from J, the gap between germline ends came to 11 bases. The germline V gene has CDR1 ENHRY and CDR2 SYGVKD. The CDR3 region has the DNA TGTGCCATCGCCGGGCTGTGCTCTGGGGCCAACGTCCTGACTTTC. It codes for CAIAGLCSGANVLTF.

The sample holds many counts of this clonotype. This sequence joins TRBV7-9 and TRBJ2-4; TRBD1 or TRBD2 may be the D gene (7 bases each). V lost 4 bases to trimming and J lost 0 bases, with 16 bases between them. CDR3 size: 17 residues. Per germline, CDR1 SEHNR and CDR2 FQNEAQ (reference sequence). This CDR3 reads CASSSGGTGVAKNIQYF. CDR3 nucleotide sequence: TGTGCCAGCAGCTCGGGGGGCACAGGGGTAGCCAAAAACATTCAGTACTTC.

The gene calls are TRBV6-5 and TRBJ2-1; the D call may be TRBD1 or TRBD2 (5 bases each). Germline V gene sequence: CDR1 MNHEY, CDR2 SVGAGI. V lost 0 bases, J lost 10 bases, and 19 bases lay in between. The CDR3 is made up of 16 amino acids. The CDR3 DNA reads as TGTGCCAGCAGTTACTCGGTAAACCCCCCCAGGGACGAGCAGTTCTTC. Residues: CASSYSVNPPRDEQFF.

This clonotype came up many times. The rearrangement joins TRBV6-5 to TRBJ1-1; no clear D. The CDR3 contains 13 residues. CDR1 is MNHEY and CDR2 is SVGAGI in the germline V gene. V dropped 4 bases and J dropped 4 bases, with 10 bases sitting between them. The DNA for the CDR3 is TGTGCCAGCAGTTCCGGAGGGAGCACTGAAGCTTTCTTT. It translates to CASSSGGSTEAFF.

The chain joins TRBV7-3 to TRBJ2-7; D is ambiguous. Trimming removed 5 bases at V and 0 bases at J, with 8 bases between. This CDR3 is built from 13 residues. Germline V gives CDR1 SGHTA, CDR2 FQGTGA. The CDR3 DNA is TGTGCCAGCAGCCGCTACGGCTCCTACGAGCAGTACTTC. Translation: CASSRYGSYEQYF.

The rearrangement joins TRBV5-1 to TRBJ1-4; D unresolved. From germline, CDR1 is SGHRS and CDR2 YFSETQ. Trimming shortened V by 0 bases and J by 6 bases, and 9 bases separated the two germline ends. This CDR3 region has 14 residues. The chain's CDR3 is CASSLAPTYEKLFF. As DNA, the CDR3 is TGCGCCAGCAGCTTGGCCCCAACGTATGAAAAACTGTTTTTT.

The chain carries TRBV7-6 and TRBJ2-3, with D perhaps being TRBD1 or TRBD2 (5 bases each). V was trimmed by 1 base and J by 6 bases, leaving 14 bases between them. Germline V gene sequence: CDR1 SGHVS, CDR2 FNYEAQ. The CDR3 is made up of 15 amino acids. The CDR3 region has the DNA TGTGCCAGCAGCTTAGGACCGGGGCGAGGGGATACGCAGTATTTT. It specifies CASSLGPGRGDTQYF.

This clonotype was detected a few times. This chain links TRBV11-3 with TRBJ2-7; D gene unclear. The V end was cut by 1 base, the J end by 3 bases, with 10 bases between. This CDR3 is built from 14 residues. From germline, CDR1 is SGHNT and CDR2 YENEEA. Here the CDR3 reads CASSLASRSYEQYF. The CDR3 coding sequence is TGTGCCAGCAGCTTAGCTTCTAGGAGCTACGAGCAGTACTTC.

The chain combines TRBV7-9 with TRBJ1-4, with a possible D match to TRBD1 (5 bases). The CDR3 covers 14 residues. V was cut by 5 bases and J by 0 bases, with 7 bases left in between. The germline CDR1 and CDR2 sequences are SEHNR and FQNEAQ (reference sequence). CDR3 in amino acids: CASSKTATNEKLFF. The CDR3 DNA follows: TGTGCCAGCAGCAAGACAGCAACTAATGAAAAACTGTTTTTT. The complete variable domain, with remaining parts taken from reference TRBV7-9 and TRBJ1-4, reads DTGVSQNPRHKITKRGQNVTFRCDPISEHNRLYWYRQTLGQGPEFLTYFQNEAQLEKSRLLSDRFSAERPKGSFSTLEIQRTEQGDSAMYLCASSKTATNEKLFFGSGTQLSVL.

The chain carries TRBV29-1 and TRBJ1-1; 7 bases map to TRBD1. V shed 3 bases, J shed 3 bases, and the junction held 10 bases outside the gene matches. CDR3 length: 15 residues. CDR1 and CDR2 from the germline V gene are SQVTM and ANQGSEA. The CDR3 DNA is TGCAGCGTTGATTGGTCGGGACAGCAGGACACTGAAGCTTTCTTT. It specifies CSVDWSGQQDTEAFF.

The CDR3 bases are TGTGCCAGCAGCCCCCGGACTAGCGGGAGGGCGGGCACAGATACGCAGTATTTT. Encoded protein: CASSPRTSGRAGTDTQYF. V usage is TRBV7-8 and J usage is TRBJ2-3; the match to TRBD2 covers 15 bases. The CDR3 is made up of 18 amino acids. After removal of 5 bases from V and 1 base from J, the junction contained 7 bases not matched to a gene. CDR1 is SGHVS, CDR2 FQNEAQ, per germline.

This clonotype was observed at least ten times. A much larger clone differs by one base, so this may be a read error. CDR3 sequence reads: CAWIMNTEAFF. The CDR3 region has the DNA TGTGCCTGGATTATGAACACTGAAGCTTTCTTT. The gene calls are TRBV30 and TRBJ1-1; D is uncertain. With 4 bases removed from V and 0 bases from J, the gap between germline ends came to 3 bases. This CDR3 spans 11 amino acids. Germline-derived CDR1 and CDR2 are GTSNPN and SVGIG (reference sequence).

The J gene is TRBJ2-1, the V gene TRBV7-3, with D uncertain. Germline V gene lookup returns CDR1 SGHTA and CDR2 FQGTGA. V shed 0 bases and J shed 3 bases, with 6 bases lying between them. This CDR3 is built from 14 residues. In DNA, the CDR3 is TGTGCCAGCAGCTTAACCAGCAACTACAATGAGCAGTTCTTC. Protein: CASSLTSNYNEQFF. The variable domain in full, completed from reference TRBV7-3 and TRBJ2-1, reads GAGVSQTPSNKVTEKGKYVELRCDPISGHTALYWYRQSLGQGPEFLIYFQGTGAADDSGLPNDRFFAVRPEGSVSTLKIQRTERGDSAVYLCASSLTSNYNEQFFGPGTRLTVL.

CDR3 coding DNA: TGTGCCAGTACCCGTAGCGGGGGAGGCACAGATACGCAGTATTTT. It yields the protein CASTRSGGGTDTQYF. The chain carries TRBV2 and TRBJ2-3; 9 bases match TRBD2. Germline CDR1 and CDR2: SNHLY and FYNNEI. V dropped 9 bases and J dropped 1; count of bases not matched to a gene: 8. The CDR3 extends over 15 amino acids. The full variable domain, completed using reference TRBV2 and TRBJ2-3, is EPEVTQTPSHQVTQMGQEVILRCVPISNHLYFYWYRQILGQKVEFLVSFYNNEISEKSEIFDDQFSVERPDGSNFTLKIRSTKLEDSAMYFCASTRSGGGTDTQYFGPGTRLTVL.

This rearrangement joins TRBV6-6 to TRBJ2-2, with 9 bases aligning to TRBD1. V lost 6 bases, J lost 1 base, and 6 bases stayed unmatched. Germline lookup yields CDR1 MNHNY and CDR2 SVGAGI (reference sequence). The CDR3 is 16 residues long. This CDR3 is CASSLQGQGNTGELFF. The CDR3 nucleotides read TGTGCCAGCAGCCTCCAGGGACAGGGGAACACCGGGGAGCTGTTTTTT.

The chain's CDR3 is CASSYGTLNTDTQYF. DNA for the CDR3: TGTGCCAGCAGCTACGGGACACTAAACACAGATACGCAGTATTTT. V and J are TRBV7-6 and TRBJ2-3; tentatively, D is TRBD1 (6 bases). The CDR3 is 15 residues long. Germline V gives CDR1 SGHVS, CDR2 FNYEAQ. V was cut by 4 bases and J by 2 bases, with 13 bases left in between.

The chain combines TRBV2 with TRBJ2-3; maybe TRBD2 (5 bases). V shed 4 bases and J shed 8 bases, with 13 bases lying between them. The length of the CDR3 is 13 residues. Germline loops: CDR1 SNHLY, CDR2 FYNNEI. The CDR3 DNA reads TGTGCCAGCAGTGCCACAGTTGAGGGTACGCAGTATTTT. Protein: CASSATVEGTQYF.

The rearrangement joins TRBV7-9 to TRBJ2-2; 7 bases map to TRBD1. This CDR3 is built from 16 residues. The V gene end was trimmed by 4 bases and the J gene end by 3 bases; junction bases not matched to a gene: 8. Germline CDR1 SEHNR, CDR2 FQNEAQ (reference sequence). CDR3 in amino acids: CASSSRQGGDTGELFF. The CDR3, as DNA: TGTGCCAGCAGCTCCCGACAGGGCGGAGACACCGGGGAGCTGTTTTTT.

In the case of this clonotype: It is unclear where the CDR3 begins or ends on the DNA, so no DNA is shown, and the CDR3 is as TCRdb lists it. The V and J genes are TRBV20-1 and TRBJ2-5; TRBD2 is the table's D call and was not checked against the DNA. The CDR3 sequence runs 16 residues, both termini included. Germline-derived CDR1 and CDR2 are DFQATT and SNEGSKA (reference sequence). CDR3 sequence reads: CSARAVASGSLETRYF.

V and J are TRBV5-8 and TRBJ1-2; 7 nucleotides align to TRBD1. The trim removed 4 bases at V and 2 bases at J, leaving 8 bases unmatched. CDR1 is SGHTS and CDR2 is YDEGEE in the germline V gene. This CDR3 contains 15 residues. Written as DNA, the CDR3 is TGTGCCAGCAGCCCCAGGACAGGCGGGAACTATGGCTACACCTTC. Translated: CASSPRTGGNYGYTF. The full variable domain, rest sourced from reference TRBV5-8 and TRBJ1-2, is EAGVTQSPTHLIKTRGQQATLRCSPISGHTSVYWYQQALGLGLQFLLWYDEGEERNRGNFPPRFSGRQFPNYSSELNVNALELEDSALYLCASSPRTGGNYGYTFGSGTRLTVV.

The chain links TRBV25-1 to TRBJ1-1; the match to TRBD1 covers 8 bases. Germline V CDR1 and CDR2: MGHDK, SYGVNS. V dropped 4 bases and J dropped 5; count of bases not matched to a gene: 6. The CDR3 runs 14 residues. The CDR3 DNA reads TGTGCCAGCAGTGGACAAACAGGGGGGACTGAAGCTTTCTTT. It encodes CASSGQTGGTEAFF.

CDR3 sequence reads: CASSLGGTPEQGAFF. In DNA form, the CDR3 reads TGTGCCAGCAGCTTAGGTGGGACACCAGAACAGGGAGCTTTCTTT. The chain couples TRBV7-8 to TRBJ1-1; perhaps TRBD1 as D (6 bases). The CDR3 covers 15 residues. Germline loops: CDR1 SGHVS, CDR2 FQNEAQ. V dropped 1 base and J dropped 10 bases, with 19 bases sitting between them.

This rearrangement joins TRBV9 to TRBJ2-2; no clear D. In germline, CDR1 is SGDLS, CDR2 YYNGEE. Trimming shortened V by 5 bases and J by 6 bases, and 2 bases separated the two germline ends. CDR3 size: 10 residues. The CDR3 DNA sequence: TGTGCCAGCAGGCCCGGGGAGCTGTTTTTT. Amino acid sequence: CASRPGELFF.

The chain has TRBV9 and TRBJ2-3; tentative D call: TRBD2 (7 bases). The germline V and J ends were trimmed by 4 bases and 5 bases, with 26 bases remaining between them. The length of the CDR3 is 18 residues. The germline CDR1 and CDR2 sequences are SGDLS and YYNGEE. The CDR3: CASSLSLPGGRGGDTQYF. Written as DNA, the CDR3 is TGTGCCAGCAGCTTGAGTCTTCCCGGCGGTAGGGGGGGAGATACGCAGTATTTT.

On this clonotype: A junction end diverges from the germline sequence, so it may reflect a read error. The gene calls are TRBV7-2 and TRBJ2-7; 9 bases map to TRBD2. Germline V gene sequence: CDR1 SGHTA, CDR2 FQGNSA. The CDR3 spans 12 residues. The CDR3 is CASSLDRLAGFF. The DNA for the CDR3 is TGTGCCAGCAGCTTAGATCGGCTAGCGGGGTTCTTC.

This clonotype was counted once. This chain uses TRBV7-9 with TRBJ2-7, with 12 nucleotides matching TRBD2. CDR1 is SEHNR, CDR2 FQNEAQ, per germline (reference sequence). CDR3 length: 15 residues. Trimming took 3 bases from V and 6 from J; bases not matched to a gene: 6. CDR3 residues: CASSFTSGRLSEQYF. CDR3 DNA sequence: TGTGCCAGCAGCTTCACTAGCGGGAGGCTTAGCGAGCAGTACTTC.

This clonotype was counted only a few times. A junction end diverges from the germline sequence, so it may reflect a read error. V and J are TRBV7-9 and TRBJ2-7; the match to TRBD2 covers 7 bases. The CDR3 is 14 amino acids. CDR1 and CDR2 (germline): SEHNR, FQNEAQ (reference sequence). The DNA of the CDR3 is TGTGCCAGCAGTTTAGGCGGGAGATCCTACGAGCAGTACTTC. Its translation is CASSLGGRSYEQYF.

This clonotype was picked up a small number of times. The rearrangement links TRBV10-3 to TRBJ2-3; no definite D call. The CDR3 extends over 12 amino acids. Trimming stripped 8 bases from V and 0 bases from J, with 6 bases between. From germline, CDR1 is ENHRY and CDR2 SYGVKD. DNA for the CDR3: TGTGCCATCGCAGTGAGCACAGATACGCAGTATTTT. Translating gives CAIAVSTDTQYF.

On this clonotype itself: A junction end diverges from the germline sequence, so it may reflect a read error. This rearrangement joins TRBV2 to TRBJ1-6; 9 bases match TRBD1. Per the germline V gene, CDR1 is SNHLY and CDR2 is FYNNEI. There are 14 residues in the CDR3. This CDR3 reads CASRGTGTNPPLHF. Written as DNA, the CDR3 is TGTGCCAGCAGAGGGACAGGGACTAATCCACCCCTCCACTTT.

The chain has TRBV7-2 and TRBJ2-7; 10 bases fit TRBD2. The CDR3 is 17 amino acids. Germline V gene sequence: CDR1 SGHTA, CDR2 FQGNSA. The V segment lost 3 bases and the J segment 9 bases; nucleotides outside the gene matches: 17. CDR3 sequence: CASSFRIGLAGVNGQYF. As DNA, the CDR3 is TGTGCCAGCAGCTTTCGAATCGGGCTAGCGGGAGTGAACGGGCAGTACTTC.